The 19 T cell receptor beta chains presented below share a single source sample, sequenced in a study of T cells in Graves' hyperthyroidism and ophthalmopathy. Amplified TCR beta CDR3 regions came from RNA transcripts. With the HTBI primer set, the TCR CDR3 went through a first round of RT-PCR. MiXCR was run by TCRdb on the multiplex PCR reads, yielding one entry per CDR3 protein. Among 540,000 or so distinct CDR3 sequences listed, just over 45% were seen once. Sequencing was carried out using peripheral blood or thyroid tissue (not recorded which). The receptors stem from an adult woman with Graves' disease, either hyperthyroidism or ophthalmopathy (not recorded which).

This clonotype was counted many times. The rearrangement links TRBV7-9 to TRBJ2-6; D unresolved. Germline CDR1 SEHNR, CDR2 FQNEAQ (reference sequence). V lost 0 bases and J lost 14, with 5 bases in between. The CDR3 is 11 residues long. CDR3 sequence (DNA): TGTGCCAGCAGCTTAGCCCCCTTCCTGACTTTC. This encodes CASSLAPFLTF.

V and J are TRBV7-2 and TRBJ2-7; D uncertain. The CDR3 runs to 14 residues. The germline V gene encodes CDR1 SGHTA and CDR2 FQGNSA. The V and J ends lost 5 bases and 0 bases respectively, with 11 bases between them. CDR3 amino acids: CASSPDWHSYEQYF. CDR3 nucleotide sequence: TGTGCCAGCAGCCCCGACTGGCACTCCTACGAGCAGTACTTC.

This clonotype was observed a handful of times. The CDR3 sequence is CASSRQKTNSPLHF. The CDR3 bases are TGTGCCAGCAGCCGACAGAAAACAAATTCACCCCTCCACTTT. The chain has TRBV6-5 and TRBJ1-6; possible D gene TRBD1, 5 bases. The V gene lost 6 bases and the J gene lost 7 bases, with 13 bases spanning the gap. In germline, CDR1 is MNHEY, CDR2 SVGAGI. This CDR3 is built from 14 residues.

This clonotype showed up just once. Germline is not matched at one junction end, which may reflect a read error. The chain is built from TRBV3-1 and TRBJ1-1, with 7 bases fitting TRBD1. CDR1 LGHDT and CDR2 YNNKEL come from the germline V gene (reference sequence). The CDR3 consists of 10 residues. The CDR3 spells CASSRSGQLF. The CDR3 DNA is TGTGCCAGCAGCCGGTCGGGACAGTTGTTT.

This clonotype was detected many times. The chain links TRBV20-1 to TRBJ1-6, with D unclear. The germline gives CDR1 DFQATT, CDR2 SNEGSKA (reference sequence). The V and J ends lost 6 bases and 0 bases respectively, with 15 bases between them. The CDR3 sequence is 16 residues long. The CDR3 DNA reads as TGCAGTGCCCACATCCCAGAGAGCTCCTATAATTCACCCCTCCACTTT. Protein: CSAHIPESSYNSPLHF.

This clonotype was seen only once. The chain links TRBV9 to TRBJ1-2, with TRBD1 matching 7 bases. The CDR3 is 15 amino acids. CDR1 and CDR2 from the germline V gene are SGDLS and YYNGEE. J gave up 7 bases and V 0 bases, and 9 bases lay outside the gene matches. The DNA for the CDR3 is TGTGCCAGCAGCGTAGGGTCGACAGGGCCCGGTGGCTACACCTTC. Its translation is CASSVGSTGPGGYTF. Full variable domain (outside the CDR3, taken from reference TRBV9 and TRBJ1-2): DSGVTQTPKHLITATGQRVTLRCSPRSGDLSVYWYQQSLDQGLQFLIQYYNGEERAKGNILERFSAQQFPDLHSELNLSSLELGDSALYFCASSVGSTGPGGYTFGSGTRLTVV.

This clonotype has ten or more counts. This chain uses TRBV24-1 with TRBJ2-5; D gene unclear. Trimming removed 7 bases at V and 1 base at J, with 6 bases between. Looked up from germline, CDR1 is KGHDR and CDR2 is SFDVKD. This CDR3 contains 12 residues. The CDR3 DNA is TGTGCCACCAGAGGCTCCCAAGAGACCCAGTACTTC. This codes for CATRGSQETQYF.

The sample holds many counts of this clonotype. The genes are TRBV9 and TRBJ1-1; 7 bases fit TRBD1. J lost 8 bases, V lost 2 bases, and 15 bases had no gene match. Germline V CDR1 and CDR2: SGDLS, YYNGEE. The length of the CDR3 is 16 residues. The CDR3 is CASSVGTSGGTTEAFF. The CDR3 DNA follows: TGTGCCAGCAGCGTCGGAACTTCAGGGGGTACCACCGAAGCTTTCTTT.

Notes on this clonotype: Sequence at one end of the junction differs from germline and may be a read error. The rearrangement links TRBV5-1 to TRBJ2-7, with 9 nucleotides matching TRBD2. The CDR3 spans 14 residues. Germline loops: CDR1 SGHRS, CDR2 YFSETQ. The CDR3 is CASSLISGSYEHYF. CDR3 nucleotides: TGCGCCAGCAGCTTGATTAGCGGGAGCTACGAGCACTACTTC.

This clonotype appeared many times. The rearrangement uses TRBV2 and TRBJ1-6; TRBD1 might be the D (5 bases). Germline V CDR1 and CDR2: SNHLY, FYNNEI. With 7 bases removed from V and 5 bases from J, the gap between germline ends came to 9 bases. CDR3 length: 13 amino acids. CDR3 sequence (DNA): TGTGCCAGCAAATCAGGGCATAATTCACCCCTCCACTTT. Its protein product is CASKSGHNSPLHF.

This clonotype showed up just a few times. The V call is TRBV7-2, the J call TRBJ2-7, with D tentatively TRBD1 (5 bases). The CDR3 runs to 14 residues. V was shortened by 4 bases and J by 2 bases, with 12 bases between the two germline ends. Germline lookup yields CDR1 SGHTA and CDR2 FQGNSA. The CDR3 loop is CASSSGPRAYEQYF. In DNA form, the CDR3 reads TGTGCCAGCAGCTCCGGGCCCAGGGCCTACGAGCAGTACTTC.

J is TRBJ1-2 and V is TRBV20-1, with D perhaps matching TRBD1 (6 bases). Germline assignment: CDR1 DFQATT and CDR2 SNEGSKA (reference sequence). The CDR3 runs 13 residues. Trimming cost V 1 base and J 8 bases, with 14 bases left between them. The CDR3: CSARVPQGWGYTF. CDR3 bases: TGCAGTGCTAGAGTCCCACAGGGTTGGGGCTACACCTTC.

This clonotype was counted at least ten times. This chain links TRBV7-2 with TRBJ1-6; D remains ambiguous. The V end was cut by 9 bases, the J end by 8 bases, with 17 bases between. Germline CDR1 and CDR2: SGHTA and FQGNSA. CDR3 length: 14 residues. The CDR3 DNA sequence: TGTGCCAGTCACCTACCGAGGCCGGATTCACCCCTCCACTTT. Encoded protein: CASHLPRPDSPLHF.

This clonotype was counted many times. One junction end disagrees with the germline gene, perhaps due to a read error. The rearrangement uses TRBV5-4 and TRBJ2-5; TRBD1 matches 8 bases. The CDR3 has 13 amino acids. Germline CDR1 SGHNT, CDR2 YYREEE (reference sequence). Written as DNA, the CDR3 is TGTGCCAGCAGCACAGGCCAGGGGGCCCCTACAAACTTC. It specifies CASSTGQGAPTNF.

The chain couples TRBV29-1 to TRBJ2-2; D ambiguous. This CDR3 contains 12 residues. V shed 6 bases and J shed 7 bases, with 12 bases lying between them. The germline V gene encodes CDR1 SQVTM and CDR2 ANQGSEA. The CDR3 DNA sequence: TGCAGCGTCGAGCAAACCATCGGGGAGCTGTTTTTT. This encodes CSVEQTIGELFF.

The V call is TRBV6-2 or TRBV6-3, the J call TRBJ1-5; maybe TRBD1 (5 bases). V was cut by 0 bases and J by 5 bases, with 14 bases left in between. CDR1 is MNHEY, CDR2 SVGEGT, per germline. This CDR3 comprises 16 residues. CDR3 bases: TGTGCCAGCAGTTACTCGAGAGGAGGGGTCCATCAGCCCCAGCATTTT. It codes for CASSYSRGGVHQPQHF.

This clonotype was found many times. J is TRBJ2-7 and V is TRBV5-1; D might be TRBD1 or TRBD2, each matching 6 bases. Germline V gene lookup returns CDR1 SGHRS and CDR2 YFSETQ. The germline V and J ends were trimmed by 4 bases and 4 bases, with 12 bases remaining between them. The CDR3 is 13 amino acids. The CDR3 region is CASSRGRGYEQYF. The CDR3 DNA reads TGCGCCAGCAGCCGGGGGCGCGGTTACGAGCAGTACTTC.

This chain connects TRBV5-1 to TRBJ2-5; D may be TRBD1 or TRBD2 (5 bases each). CDR3 size: 17 residues. Trimming cost V 1 base and J 5 bases, with 21 bases left between them. The germline V gene encodes CDR1 SGHRS and CDR2 YFSETQ. CDR3 nucleotide sequence: TGCGCCAGCAGCTTGAATTTTGCCAGGGAGCAGAGGGAGACCCAGTACTTC. Its translation: CASSLNFAREQRETQYF.

The V call is TRBV19, the J call TRBJ1-1; no clear D. The ends were cut back, 7 bases at V and 4 bases at J, with 13 bases in the middle. CDR1 LNHDA and CDR2 SQIVND come from the germline V gene (reference sequence). This CDR3 region has 13 residues. In DNA, the CDR3 is TGTGCCAGTAAGTTAGGCCTCGGCACTGAAGCTTTCTTT. Protein product: CASKLGLGTEAFF.